This T cell receptor beta chain was recovered during a study of glioma-infiltrating T cells (dated by TCRdb to about 2016). In the study overall: Sequencing of TCR alpha- and beta-chain repertoires was performed on glioma tissue, on non-neoplastic brain tissue, and on matched peripheral blood mononuclear cells. To gauge divergence between tissue and blood T-cell populations, every tissue-infiltrating repertoire was compared against the peripheral blood repertoire from the same patient. Three low-grade glioma patients, 7 to 9 primary glioblastoma patients and three non-glioma patients contributing non-neoplastic brain tissue were included in the paired cohort. Overall results and qualifications from the work: Group comparisons were based on small numbers of patients: three non-neoplastic, three low-grade glioma and several glioblastoma patients. VJ-independent divergence between tissue and blood was below expectation in non-neoplastic patients but above expectation in all gliomas, especially low-grade gliomas. Tissue and blood shared very few CDR3 sequences, a result attributed to high CDR3 diversity and limited sampling.

Via the germline V gene, CDR1 is SQVTM and CDR2 ANQGSEA. Spanning cysteine to phenylalanine, the CDR3 consists of 14 amino acids. The only DNA kept is the CDR3, 42 bases in frame from the first base. The V and J ends are trimmed by 5 bases and 6 bases, leaving 20 bases between them. TCR alpha and beta CDR3 regions were amplified with the iRepertoire nested amplicon-rescue multiplex PCR (arm-PCR) platform from RNA. The input for one-step reverse transcription and amplification was about 85-400 ng of either tissue mRNA or PBMC total RNA. After bead purification, a secondary multiplex PCR added Illumina adapters, and libraries were gel-purified between 200 and 400 bp. Demultiplexing relied on internal 6-nucleotide barcodes carried by the libraries. Sequencing of the libraries was done on an Illumina MiSeq using 2x220 or 2x250 nucleotide paired-end reads. Under the source paper's analysis protocol: FLASH 1.2.11 was used to merge paired reads, and BWA-MEM then aligned the reads to the GRCh37 human genome before TRA and TRB reads were extracted. An IMGT-derived reference of cassette sequences and CDR3 motifs, with pseudogenes included, was used for V and J assignment. Three-frame translation of reads was performed, and productive CDR3s were defined as those with a C...FGXG motif and no stop codons. A clonotype was defined as a unique combination of a V-J cassette pair and a CDR3 amino acid sequence. Reads were filtered by Hamming distance, thresholded by each sample's sequence error rate in mapped regions. The public reads were run again by TCRdb, first through fastp at Q25 and then through MiXCR, and only productive beta chains were kept. Each entry is one CDR3 protein sequence, shown with its most common DNA and genes. TCRdb assigned the V and J calls; the authors' analysis was not used. The sample table records fewer than 90,000 distinct CDR3 sequences; around a quarter of these occur just once. The ten largest clones add up to over 5% of the sample.

With regard to this clonotype: The target of this receptor is not known. One base away there is no much larger clone; base qualities are not given.

The sequence joins TRBV29-1 to TRBJ2-7; TRBD2 is a weak D gene call, 7 bases matching. Material for sequencing was glioma tissue, nonneoplastic brain tissue, or PBMCs (not recorded which). The TCR sequence derives from a human donor with low-grade glioma or glioblastoma, undergoing nonglioma brain surgery, or in good health (not recorded which). The CDR3 has the sequence CSVLLTGGSGEQYF. The nucleotide sequence is given as TGCAGCGTTCTCCTCACGGGGGGCTCCGGCGAGCAGTACTTC.